This is a list of T cell receptor beta chains from one sample in a study of CD8+ T cells in alopecia areata. Method: immunoSEQ multiplex PCR; TCRdb's copy keeps in-frame clones and lacks some. The sample includes 120,000 to 150,000 clones, 70% to 90% seen only once; the top ten take under 15%. Sequencing was performed on CD8+ T cells sorted from blood, taken at week 4, from a patient treated with tofacitinib. The receptor set was obtained from a human donor with alopecia areata. Each CDR3 is given with its conserved first and last residue.

>TRBV14|TRBJ1-1
CASSPEGTEAFF
>TRBV6-4|TRBJ2-2
CASSLEGTGELFF
>TRBV7-9|TRBJ2-1
CASSTGTTEQFF
>TRBV2|TRBJ2-3
CASLWVQGADTQYF
>TRBV29-1|TRBJ2-3
CSVEDLDGYTDTQYF
>TRBV7-9|TRBJ2-7
CASSSTRGLDEQYF
>TRBV7-3|TRBJ2-5
CASSAGPQETQYF
>TRBV9|TRBJ2-1
CASSVTIRDEQFF
>TRBV27|TRBJ2-7
CASSLYGQSTYEQYF
>TRBV6-5|TRBJ1-1
CASSYTQGASEAFF
>TRBV29-1|TRBJ2-6
CSVEVSIPGDGANVLTF
>TRBV27|TRBJ1-4
CASSWGMNEKLFF
>TRBV7-9|TRBJ2-5
CASSAPKEIETQYF
>TRBV6-6|TRBJ2-7
CASGPQPTSYEQYF
>TRBV12-5|TRBJ2-7
CASAPDSLSGSYEQYF
>TRBV13|TRBJ2-3
CASSLGGTHTDTQYF
>TRBV29-1|TRBJ1-4
CSAGQGYEKLFF
>TRBV29-1|TRBJ2-7
CSAADSRFPYEQYF
>TRBV29-1|TRBJ2-3
CSVLGQRDTQYF
>TRBV29-1|TRBJ2-1
CSVEDLMDSSYNEQFF
>TRBV27|TRBJ2-3
CASSLKKTDTQYF
>TRBV15|TRBJ2-7
CATSNLASGYEQYF
>TRBV9|TRBJ2-3
CASSGFSGISTDTQYF
>TRBV6-6|TRBJ2-1
CASSYGGGGSYNEQFF
>TRBV4-1|TRBJ2-7
CASSLELGSYEQYF
>TRBV4-1|TRBJ1-2
CASSQESGVNYGYTF
>TRBV25-1|TRBJ2-5
CASSESPGLAGEETQYF
>TRBV7-9|TRBJ2-3
CASSLIQGNTDTQYF
>TRBV5-1|TRBJ2-7
CASSLEVDYEQYF
>TRBV7-8|TRBJ2-3
CASSSDQRATDTQYF
>TRBV29-1|TRBJ2-3
CSVETLGEGYF
>TRBV5-1|TRBJ1-4
CASSLGQTNEKLFF
>TRBV5-6|TRBJ1-1
CASSLASENTEAFF
>TRBV9|TRBJ1-2
CASSVGGTNYGYTF
>TRBV6-1|TRBJ2-7
CASSEAGLTYEQYF
>TRBV9|TRBJ2-5
CASSVALREKETQYF
>TRBV9|TRBJ2-1
CASSPGTSSYNEQFF
>TRBV27|TRBJ2-3
CASSLLGHLSTDTQYF
>TRBV12-5|TRBJ1-5
CASGPGQGSNQPQHF
>TRBV29-1|TRBJ2-3
CSVEGGDRTDTQYF
>TRBV7-6|TRBJ2-3
CASSLPARGSTDTQYF
>TRBV7-8|TRBJ2-5
CASSWPQGGRQETQYF
>TRBV29-1|TRBJ2-1
CSVEEVGGNNEQFF
>TRBV7-9|TRBJ2-3
CASSIPGSSTDTQYF
>TRBV30|TRBJ2-1
CAQEDNEQFF
>TRBV18|TRBJ2-7
CASSPTTDSSPIEQYF